This TCR beta chain was sequenced in a study of blood T cell repertoires in COVID-19. Study context: Nucleic acid was either cDNA or gDNA, and it came from T cells, B-cell-depleted T cells, or PBMCs.

Original processing methods: Reference gene primer amplification gave estimated nucleated cell counts. Sequencing was performed with immunoSEQ multiplex PCR; in TCRdb, only in-frame clones are kept and a portion is missing. Clone size and V and J calls were adopted from that table, with D and trimming inferred from the DNA. The sample lists just over 65,000 clones, 89% occurring once. The sequence was collected from a man aged 55 to 69 with acute or convalescent COVID-19. Input material: peripheral blood.

The CDR3: CASSLGSGAGGRYEQYF. CDR3 in DNA: TGTGCCAGCAGCTTAGGTTCTGGTGCGGGTGGACGGTACGAGCAGTACTTC. This rearrangement joins TRBV7-6 to TRBJ2-7; perhaps TRBD2 as D (5 bases). V was trimmed by 1 base and J by 4 bases, leaving 20 bases between them. Germline lookup yields CDR1 SGHVS and CDR2 FNYEAQ. The CDR3 is made up of 17 amino acids.